This is a list of T cell receptor beta chains from one sample in a study of shared clonotypes between healthy human individuals. The assay was immunoSEQ multiplex PCR, and TCRdb's table has in-frame clones only and misses some. The sample records some 1 million clones, about 77% being singletons. The sequencing input was memory CD4+ T cells sorted from blood. The receptors here all came from a man aged 18 to 35 in good health. Each CDR3 is given with its conserved first and last residue. D genes are given only for firm matches. Clone size is stated in some rows and not others, as once, few, many or a class when expanded.

CDR3: CATFGGNTIYF
DNA: TGTGCCACCTTCGGGGGAAACACCATATATTTT
size: few
V: TRBV19
D: .
J: TRBJ1-3

CDR3: CASSLLLPGGYEQYF
DNA: TGTGCCAGCAGCTTACTCCTACCGGGGGGCTACGAGCAGTACTTC
size: .
V: TRBV5-6
D: TRBD2
J: TRBJ2-7

CDR3: CASQAGVGFKDTQYF
DNA: TGTGCCAGCCAAGCGGGTGTGGGATTTAAAGATACGCAGTATTTT
size: .
V: TRBV6-1
D: .
J: TRBJ2-3

CDR3: CASSSLLGSQETQYF
DNA: TGTGCCAGCAGCTCCCTCCTAGGATCCCAAGAGACCCAGTACTTC
size: .
V: TRBV7-9
D: .
J: TRBJ2-5

CDR3: CASSVAVAGGLDTQYF
DNA: TGTGCCAGCAGCGTAGCAGTAGCGGGGGGGCTTGATACGCAGTATTTT
size: .
V: TRBV9
D: TRBD2
J: TRBJ2-3

CDR3: CASSPGVNQPQHF
DNA: TGTGCCAGCAGCCCGGGAGTCAATCAGCCCCAGCATTTT
size: .
V: TRBV7-3
D: .
J: TRBJ1-5

CDR3: CASSLYSSSPLHF
DNA: TGTGCCAGCAGCTTATACAGCAGCTCACCCCTCCACTTT
size: .
V: TRBV7-8
D: .
J: TRBJ1-6

CDR3: CASSFSPGGNYNEQFF
DNA: TGTGCCAGCAGTTTTAGTCCGGGAGGTAACTACAATGAGCAGTTCTTC
size: .
V: TRBV27
D: TRBD2
J: TRBJ2-1

CDR3: CSVEVPRTSASYEQYF
DNA: TGCAGCGTTGAAGTCCCCAGGACTAGCGCTTCCTACGAGCAGTACTTC
size: .
V: TRBV29-1
D: TRBD2
J: TRBJ2-7

CDR3: CASSPGAPSYEQYF
DNA: TGCGCCAGCAGCCCAGGGGCCCCTTCCTACGAGCAGTACTTC
size: once
V: TRBV10-1
D: .
J: TRBJ2-7

CDR3: CASSLEGAAGYEQYF
DNA: TGTGCCAGCAGCTTAGAGGGGGCAGCGGGCTACGAGCAGTACTTC
size: .
V: TRBV7-2
D: .
J: TRBJ2-7

CDR3: CASSFGNYNSPLHF
DNA: TGTGCCAGCAGCTTCGGGAATTATAATTCACCCCTCCACTTT
size: .
V: TRBV7-9
D: .
J: TRBJ1-6

CDR3: CASRPSIFGPPWNTEAFF
DNA: TGTGCCAGTAGGCCCTCTATTTTTGGACCGCCCTGGAACACTGAAGCTTTCTTT
size: once
V: TRBV19
D: .
J: TRBJ1-1

CDR3: CASNPGLRSYEQYF
DNA: TGCGCCAGCAATCCAGGGCTGAGGTCCTACGAGCAGTACTTC
size: .
V: TRBV5-1
D: .
J: TRBJ2-7

CDR3: CASSAKHPTGELFF
DNA: TGTGCCAGCAGTGCAAAACACCCCACCGGGGAGCTGTTTTTT
size: .
V: TRBV6-1
D: .
J: TRBJ2-2

CDR3: CASSLGVSSNTEAFF
DNA: TGTGCCAGCAGCTTGGGGGTGTCCTCGAACACTGAAGCTTTCTTT
size: .
V: TRBV5-5
D: .
J: TRBJ1-1

CDR3: CSAVTFTDTQYF
DNA: TGCAGCGCGGTGACTTTCACAGATACGCAGTATTTT
size: .
V: TRBV29-1
D: .
J: TRBJ2-3

CDR3: CAWRAGTASNSPLHF
DNA: TGTGCCTGGAGAGCCGGGACAGCAAGTAATTCACCCCTCCACTTT
size: .
V: TRBV30
D: TRBD1
J: TRBJ1-6

CDR3: CASSLDQRGGRNEQFF
DNA: TGTGCCAGCAGCTTAGATCAGCGGGGGGGCCGTAATGAGCAGTTCTTC
size: few
V: TRBV7-9
D: TRBD2
J: TRBJ2-1

CDR3: CASSRPTGRRETQYF
DNA: TGTGCCAGCAGCCGACCGACAGGCCGGCGAGAGACCCAGTACTTC
size: .
V: TRBV7-3
D: .
J: TRBJ2-5

CDR3: CASSQPGQGPAGGNTIYF
DNA: TGTGCCAGCAGCCAACCGGGACAGGGGCCCGCAGGTGGAAACACCATATATTTT
size: .
V: TRBV14
D: TRBD1
J: TRBJ1-3

CDR3: CASSPGQGTQETQYF
DNA: TGTGCCAGCAGCCCGGGACAGGGAACGCAAGAGACCCAGTACTTC
size: .
V: TRBV11-2
D: TRBD1
J: TRBJ2-5

CDR3: CASSYGASGTDTQYF
DNA: TGTGCCAGCAGTTACGGTGCTAGCGGCACAGATACGCAGTATTTT
size: .
V: TRBV6-6
D: .
J: TRBJ2-3

CDR3: CASRSAGTDQPQHF
DNA: TGCGCCAGCCGAAGCGCAGGGACGGATCAGCCCCAGCATTTT
size: few
V: TRBV10-2
D: .
J: TRBJ1-5

CDR3: CASSGGPGEQFF
DNA: TGTGCCAGCAGCGGAGGTCCGGGGGAGCAGTTCTTC
size: once
V: TRBV9
D: .
J: TRBJ2-1

CDR3: CASSQNRDRGRDTEAFF
DNA: TGCGCCAGCAGCCAAAACCGGGACAGGGGGCGCGACACTGAAGCTTTCTTT
size: few
V: TRBV4-1
D: TRBD1
J: TRBJ1-1